This T cell receptor beta chain is from a study of naive and memory T cell subsets. Broader study findings: Over 95% of naive TCR sequences appeared only once after error correction, unlike memory subsets. No ground truth validated the naive and memory repertoire findings.

The beta constant-region primer was an equimolar mix of two oligonucleotides covering TRBC1 and TRBC2. Using its own MiXCR run on the UMI-ligation and nested PCR reads, TCRdb lists one record per CDR3 protein. The sample carries under 40,000 distinct CDR3 sequences, approximately 12% recorded once. Of note for this clonotype: Its antigen remains unidentified.

Sorting gates: effector memory CD45RA-CD27-, EMRA CD45RA+CD27-. The CDR3 length is 15 residues. The V gene's germline CDR1 is SGHTA and CDR2 FQGNSA. Trimming cost V 0 bases and J 2 bases, with 10 bases left between them. This TCR derives from a human donor in good health. This sequence joins TRBV7-2 and TRBJ1-2; D is ambiguous. Sequencing used effector memory CD4+ T cells from blood. The subset is: effector memory, CD45RA- CD27-. For the CDR3, the DNA is TGTGCCAGCAGCTTAGCGCGTGAGGTGAACTATGGCTACACCTTC. This sequence encodes CASSLAREVNYGYTF. Supplemented by reference TRBV7-2 and TRBJ1-2, the full variable domain reads GAGVSQSPSNKVTEKGKDVELRCDPISGHTALYWYRQSLGQGLEFLIYFQGNSAPDKSGLPSDRFSAERTGGSVSTLTIQRTQQEDSAVYLCASSLAREVNYGYTFGSGTRLTVV.